This T cell receptor (beta chain) was sequenced in a study of control samples from healthy donors and cancer patients (dated by TCRdb to 2018 to 2020). Details on this clone: Its antigen is not yet known. Within one base of it there is no much larger clone, and no base qualities were kept.

Library preparation was by the immunoSEQ multiplex PCR assay. This immuneACCESS table, as held by TCRdb, lists in-frame sequences with V and J called but not all clones. Of the missing ones, under half trace to an unresolved V gene in checked studies; the others have no known cause. Counted in this sample were approximately 230,000 clones; over 70% of them appeared once. The ten top clones hold about an eighth of the sample. Trimming accounts for 4 bases at V and 4 bases at J, while the number of junction bases matched to no gene is 11. The CDR1 and CDR2 encoded by the germline V gene are SGHRS and YFSETQ. Measured from the cysteine to the phenylalanine, the CDR3 is 16 residues long. Only the CDR3 region is kept as DNA, spanning 48 bases read in frame from base 1.

The sequenced material came from PBMCs. This chain is built from TRBV5-1 and TRBJ2-3; TRBD2 aligns with 8 central bases. This clonotype originated in an older woman with lung cancer. The bases are TGCGCCAGCAGCCAAAAGAGCGGGAGAGGGCCAGATACGCAGTATTTT. The resulting protein is CASSQKSGRGPDTQYF. Beyond the CDR3, the reference TRBV5-1 and TRBJ2-3 genes provide the residues; the full variable domain reads: KAGVTQTPRYLIKTRGQQVTLSCSPISGHRSVSWYQQTPGQGLQFLFEYFSETQRNKGNFPGRFSGRQFSNSRSEMNVSTLELGDSALYLCASSQKSGRGPDTQYFGPGTRLTVL.